Below, 26 T cell receptor beta chains from the same sample are listed, as sequenced in a study of identical twins. TCRdb called the 5' RACE reads again in MiXCR, with one record for every CDR3 protein. The sample lists 550,000 to 700,000 distinct CDR3 sequences, more than 9% seen once, with approximately 3.2% in the top ten. In addition, the sample was reused for a study of yellow fever vaccine responses in identical twins.

Sequencing was performed on PBMCs. These receptors were obtained from a woman aged 18-29 years in good health.

In this sample, this clonotype turned up many times. This chain uses TRBV29-1 with TRBJ2-1; 7 bases are shared with TRBD1. There are 15 residues in the CDR3. Germline-derived CDR1 and CDR2 are SQVTM and ANQGSEA. V lost 8 bases, J lost 1 base, and 11 bases stayed unmatched. CDR3 DNA sequence: TGCAGCATACCACCGGGACAGAGTTCCTACAATGAGCAGTTCTTC. Translating gives CSIPPGQSSYNEQFF.

This clonotype occurred a few times. The gene calls are TRBV6-5 and TRBJ1-1; D is possibly TRBD1 (5 bases). This CDR3 has 13 amino acids. Germline V gene data show CDR1 as MNHEY and CDR2 as SVGAGI. Trimming cost V 2 bases and J 4 bases, with 8 bases left between them. The CDR3: CASSYGGATEAFF. The CDR3 nucleotides read TGTGCCAGCAGTTACGGCGGGGCCACTGAAGCTTTCTTT.

This clonotype was seen only a few times. This sequence joins TRBV20-1 and TRBJ2-3; 11 bases line up with TRBD2. Germline CDR1 is DFQATT and CDR2 is SNEGSKA (reference sequence). The CDR3 has 16 residues. Trimming at V came to 0 bases and at J to 6 bases, leaving 8 bases not matched to a gene. The DNA of the CDR3 is TGCAGTGCTAGAGATCCTTTAGCGGGGGGGCGGGATACGCAGTATTTT. Its translation: CSARDPLAGGRDTQYF.

This clonotype was seen repeatedly, ten times or more. The V and J genes are TRBV7-8 and TRBJ2-7; a weak D match, TRBD1 (5 bases). The CDR3 runs to 15 residues. The germline V gene encodes CDR1 SGHVS and CDR2 FQNEAQ. With 5 bases removed from V and 5 bases from J, the gap between germline ends came to 19 bases. Here the CDR3 reads CASSETGLARDEQYF. CDR3 nucleotides: TGTGCCAGCAGCGAAACAGGTTTGGCCAGGGACGAGCAGTACTTC.

The sample holds many counts of this clonotype. The V call is TRBV20-1, the J call TRBJ2-3; 8 nucleotides align to TRBD2. V lost 4 bases to trimming and J lost 13 bases; unmatched junction nucleotides: 10. This CDR3 comprises 12 residues. The V gene's germline CDR1 is DFQATT and CDR2 SNEGSKA (reference sequence). The CDR3 DNA is TGCAGTGCTATCCTGACTAGCGCCTTAGAGTATTTT. Amino acid sequence: CSAILTSALEYF.

This clonotype occurred a few times. This sequence joins TRBV7-9 and TRBJ1-1; D is ambiguous. The V gene lost 10 bases and the J gene lost 5 bases, with 17 bases spanning the gap. The CDR3 is 13 residues long. Germline CDR1 SEHNR, CDR2 FQNEAQ (reference sequence). For the CDR3, the DNA is TGTGCCATCTCCCCGGGTCTGATAACTGAAGCTTTCTTT. Protein sequence: CAISPGLITEAFF.

This clonotype was seen a handful of times. The chain employs TRBV5-1 and TRBJ2-7; 7 positions match TRBD1. CDR1 and CDR2 from the germline V gene are SGHRS and YFSETQ. CDR3 length: 14 residues. V lost 5 bases, J lost 0 bases, and 5 bases stayed unmatched. As DNA, the CDR3 is TGCGCCAGCAGGCCACAGGGGTCCTCCTACGAGCAGTACTTC. This gives the protein CASRPQGSSYEQYF.

The table lists this clonotype with a few counts. The chain joins TRBV7-9 to TRBJ2-3; possibly TRBD1 for D (5 bases). Germline lookup yields CDR1 SEHNR and CDR2 FQNEAQ (reference sequence). CDR3 length: 14 residues. V was pared by 5 bases and J by 3 bases, with 12 bases between. The CDR3 nucleotides are TGTGCCAGCAGCCGTAACCGACAGACAGATACGCAGTATTTT. Translated: CASSRNRQTDTQYF. The full variable domain, in which reference TRBV7-9 and TRBJ2-3 provide the parts outside the CDR3, is DTGVSQNPRHKITKRGQNVTFRCDPISEHNRLYWYRQTLGQGPEFLTYFQNEAQLEKSRLLSDRFSAERPKGSFSTLEIQRTEQGDSAMYLCASSRNRQTDTQYFGPGTRLTVL.

J is TRBJ2-3 and V is TRBV11-2, with 7 bases fitting TRBD1. From germline, CDR1 is SGHAT and CDR2 FQNNGV. This CDR3 has 19 residues. The J segment lost 1 base and the V segment lost 2 bases, leaving 15 bases of the junction unmatched. CDR3 region: CASSLKSDRRTVGTDTQYF. CDR3 sequence (DNA): TGTGCCAGCAGCTTAAAATCGGACAGGCGAACTGTCGGCACAGATACGCAGTATTTT.

In this sample, this clonotype turned up many times. This chain connects TRBV20-1 to TRBJ2-5, with D unresolved. Germline CDR1 is DFQATT and CDR2 is SNEGSKA (reference sequence). The CDR3 is made up of 11 amino acids. The V and J ends lost 5 bases and 2 bases respectively, with 6 bases between them. The CDR3 loop is CSASSQETQYF. The CDR3 DNA sequence: TGCAGTGCTTCATCACAAGAGACCCAGTACTTC.

This clonotype came up many times. The genes are TRBV28 and TRBJ2-3, with 7 bases fitting TRBD2. CDR3 size: 17 residues. The V and J ends lost 3 bases and 6 bases, in that order; junction bases with no gene match: 15. Looked up from germline, CDR1 is MDHEN and CDR2 is SYDVKM. The chain's CDR3 is CASSFGGRSLGVDTQYF. The DNA for the CDR3 is TGTGCCAGCAGTTTCGGGGGGAGAAGCTTAGGTGTGGATACGCAGTATTTT.

V and J are TRBV24-1 and TRBJ2-5, with D maybe TRBD2 (5 bases). Trimming took off 2 bases at V and 5 bases at J, with 17 bases between the two ends. The length of the CDR3 is 16 residues. Germline lookup yields CDR1 KGHDR and CDR2 SFDVKD. The CDR3 bases are TGTGCCACCAGTGATTCCTCGGGAATCCTGGGGGAGACCCAGTACTTC. Encoded protein: CATSDSSGILGETQYF.

This chain links TRBV11-2 with TRBJ2-5; D is perhaps TRBD1 (6 bases). Germline V gives CDR1 SGHAT, CDR2 FQNNGV. The CDR3 extends over 16 amino acids. Trimming stripped 5 bases from V and 2 bases from J, with 18 bases between. The CDR3 here is CASSSTPGQHQETQYF. In DNA form, the CDR3 reads TGTGCCAGCAGCAGTACCCCGGGACAACATCAAGAGACCCAGTACTTC.

This clonotype turned up a few times. The chain combines TRBV27 with TRBJ2-7, with D maybe TRBD1 (5 bases). This CDR3 is 14 amino acids long. V lost 5 bases to trimming and J lost 0 bases, with 11 bases between them. From germline, CDR1 is MNHEY and CDR2 SMNVEV (reference sequence). Here the CDR3 DNA reads TGTGCCAGCAGTCCAACCAGGGCCTCCTACGAGCAGTACTTC. This gives the protein CASSPTRASYEQYF.

This clonotype was recorded at least ten times. The chain employs TRBV9 and TRBJ2-7; 9 bases are shared with TRBD2. Germline V gives CDR1 SGDLS, CDR2 YYNGEE. This CDR3 is built from 15 residues. V was clipped by 0 bases and J by 7 bases; unmatched bases: 8. The CDR3 region has the DNA TGTGCCAGCAGCGTAGTGGCGGGAGGGCTTGGAGAGCAGTACTTC. Translated, it gives CASSVVAGGLGEQYF.

This clonotype was seen more than once but under ten times. This chain links TRBV3-1 with TRBJ2-5; the D call may be TRBD1 or TRBD2 (5 bases each). V was clipped by 10 bases and J by 2 bases, with 20 bases between them. CDR3 size: 15 residues. Germline lookup yields CDR1 LGHDT and CDR2 YNNKEL (reference sequence). The CDR3 spells CATLPRGHLQETQYF. The CDR3 bases are TGTGCCACCCTACCCCGGGGCCACCTTCAAGAGACCCAGTACTTC.

This chain links TRBV2 with TRBJ2-6, with a tentative D call TRBD2 (6 bases). Germline V gene lookup returns CDR1 SNHLY and CDR2 FYNNEI. The CDR3 length is 18 residues. V shed 2 bases and J shed 1 base, with 15 bases lying between them. CDR3 loop: CASSEFRRAGSGANVLTF. The CDR3 DNA follows: TGTGCCAGCAGTGAATTTCGGAGGGCGGGTTCTGGGGCCAACGTCCTGACTTTC.

The sample holds a few counts of this clonotype. This sequence joins TRBV3-1 and TRBJ2-6; D is uncertain. The CDR3 loop spans 16 amino acids. The germline V and J ends were trimmed by 0 bases and 1 base, with 7 bases remaining between them. Germline V gives CDR1 LGHDT, CDR2 YNNKEL (reference sequence). The CDR3 here is CASSQERTSGANVLTF. CDR3 in DNA: TGTGCCAGCAGCCAAGAACGCACGTCTGGGGCCAACGTCCTGACTTTC.

The genes are TRBV20-1 and TRBJ2-3; weak D call: TRBD2 (6 bases). The ends were cut back, 1 base at V and 2 bases at J, with 13 bases in the middle. The CDR3 is made up of 15 amino acids. Germline lookup yields CDR1 DFQATT and CDR2 SNEGSKA (reference sequence). The CDR3 reads CSARVLRGPTDTQYF. In DNA, the CDR3 is TGCAGTGCTAGAGTGTTGCGGGGCCCCACAGATACGCAGTATTTT.

The chain couples TRBV7-2 to TRBJ2-5; D not resolved. V shed 4 bases and J shed 2 bases, with 11 bases lying between them. The germline V gene has CDR1 SGHTA and CDR2 FQGNSA. The CDR3 runs to 14 residues. CDR3 amino acids: CASSSTNPQETQYF. The CDR3 DNA reads as TGTGCCAGCAGCTCGACAAATCCACAAGAGACCCAGTACTTC.

The sample holds a few counts of this clonotype. J is TRBJ2-7 and V is TRBV4-3; TRBD2 might be the D (5 bases). V was clipped by 4 bases and J by 3 bases, with 16 bases between them. This CDR3 is built from 15 residues. CDR1 and CDR2 (germline): LGHNA, YSLEER. DNA for the CDR3: TGCGCCAGCAGCCCGGAATGGCGGGTCGGCTACGAGCAGTACTTC. Amino acids: CASSPEWRVGYEQYF.

The J gene is TRBJ2-7, the V gene TRBV4-1; 7 positions match TRBD1. V was clipped by 1 base and J by 5 bases; unmatched bases: 2. The CDR3 runs 13 residues. Germline V gene data show CDR1 as MGHRA and CDR2 as YSYEKL. The DNA of the CDR3 is TGCGCCAGCAGCCAAGTGGGGACAGACGAGCAGTACTTC. It codes for CASSQVGTDEQYF.

This clonotype was seen repeatedly, ten times or more. The rearrangement joins TRBV7-3 to TRBJ1-2; maybe TRBD1 (5 bases). V was shortened by 4 bases and J by 4 bases, with 16 bases between the two germline ends. CDR1 is SGHTA, CDR2 FQGTGA, per germline. The CDR3 is 15 amino acids. The CDR3 here is CASSSWTPRGYGYTF. For the CDR3, the DNA is TGTGCCAGCAGCTCCTGGACCCCGAGGGGCTATGGCTACACCTTC.

In its sample, this clonotype was seen a few times. This chain connects TRBV9 to TRBJ1-1; D gene uncertain. The CDR3 has 13 amino acids. CDR1 SGDLS and CDR2 YYNGEE come from the germline V gene. V was pared by 0 bases and J by 4 bases, with 7 bases between. The CDR3 sequence: CASSVGQVTEAFF. CDR3 bases: TGTGCCAGCAGCGTAGGTCAGGTCACTGAAGCTTTCTTT.

Only a few counts were recorded for this clonotype. This sequence joins TRBV11-1 and TRBJ2-7; 9 bases match TRBD1. The CDR3 is 19 amino acids. V dropped 5 bases and J dropped 5; count of bases not matched to a gene: 22. The germline gives CDR1 SGHAT, CDR2 FQDESV (reference sequence). The CDR3 DNA reads as TGTGCCAGCAGCCGCCTTACCCTTAACCCGAACAGGGGGCTCCACGAGCAGTACTTC. Translation gives CASSRLTLNPNRGLHEQYF. Combining the CDR3 with reference TRBV11-1 and TRBJ2-7 gives the whole variable domain EAEVAQSPRYKITEKSQAVAFWCDPISGHATLYWYRQILGQGPELLVQFQDESVVDDSQLPKDRFSAERLKGVDSTLKIQPAELGDSAMYLCASSRLTLNPNRGLHEQYFGPGTRLTVT.

On this clonotype itself: This may be a read error, as it is one base from a much larger clone. This CDR3 is CAIRTSGEEEQFF. Written as DNA, the CDR3 is TGTGCCATCAGGACTAGCGGGGAGGAGGAGCAGTTCTTC. The chain uses TRBV10-3 and TRBJ2-1, with 11 positions matching TRBD2. The germline V gene encodes CDR1 ENHRY and CDR2 SYGVKD. CDR3 length: 13 residues. The V and J ends lost 6 bases and 10 bases, in that order; junction bases with no gene match: 5.